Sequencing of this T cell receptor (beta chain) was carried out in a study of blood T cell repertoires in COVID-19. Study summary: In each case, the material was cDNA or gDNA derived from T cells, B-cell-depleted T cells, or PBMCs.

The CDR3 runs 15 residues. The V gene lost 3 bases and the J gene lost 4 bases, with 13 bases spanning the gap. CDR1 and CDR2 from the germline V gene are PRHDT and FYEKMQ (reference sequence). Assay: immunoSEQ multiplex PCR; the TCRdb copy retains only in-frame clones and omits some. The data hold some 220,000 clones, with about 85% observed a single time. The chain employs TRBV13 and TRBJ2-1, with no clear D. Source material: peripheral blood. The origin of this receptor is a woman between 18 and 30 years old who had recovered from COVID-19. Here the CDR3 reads CASSFGSKKYNEQFF. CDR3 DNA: TGTGCCAGCAGCTTCGGGTCGAAGAAATACAATGAGCAGTTCTTC.